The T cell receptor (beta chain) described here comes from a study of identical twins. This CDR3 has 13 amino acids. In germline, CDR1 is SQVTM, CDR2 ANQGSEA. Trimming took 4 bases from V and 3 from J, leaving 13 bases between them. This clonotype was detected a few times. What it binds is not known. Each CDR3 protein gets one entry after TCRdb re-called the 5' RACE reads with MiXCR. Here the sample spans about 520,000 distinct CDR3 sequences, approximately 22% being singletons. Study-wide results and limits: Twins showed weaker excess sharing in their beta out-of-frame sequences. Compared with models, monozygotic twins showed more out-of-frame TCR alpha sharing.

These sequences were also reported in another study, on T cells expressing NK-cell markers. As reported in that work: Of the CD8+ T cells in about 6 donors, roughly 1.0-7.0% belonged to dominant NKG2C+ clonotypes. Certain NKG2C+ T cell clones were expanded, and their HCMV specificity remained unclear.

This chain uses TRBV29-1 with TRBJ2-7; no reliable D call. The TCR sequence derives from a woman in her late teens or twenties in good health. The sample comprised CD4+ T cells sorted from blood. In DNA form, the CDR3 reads TGCAGCGTTGGTTTTGGCGCAGGCTACGAGCAGTACTTC. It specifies CSVGFGAGYEQYF.